This T cell receptor (beta chain) appears in the sequencing data of a study of blood T cell repertoires in COVID-19. Study information: The analysed material was cDNA or gDNA that came from T cells, B-cell-depleted T cells, or PBMCs.

TCRdb's copy holds only in-frame clones and misses some; the assay was immunoSEQ multiplex PCR. The table includes fewer than 120,000 clones, 76% detected once. Trimming cost V 5 bases and J 4 bases, with 11 bases left between them. CDR3 length: 13 amino acids. Germline-derived CDR1 and CDR2 are LGHDT and YNNKEL (reference sequence). This receptor was taken from a woman of 80 years or more with acute or convalescent COVID-19. The sequencing input was peripheral blood. The genes are TRBV3-1 (or the pseudogene TRBV3-2) and TRBJ1-2; D gene unclear. CDR3 DNA: TGTGCCAGCAGCGCAAAGGAGTTCTATGGCTACACCTTC. This gives the protein CASSAKEFYGYTF.